Below, 3 T cell receptor beta chains from the same sample are listed, as sequenced in a study of CD8+ T cells in alopecia areata. Treatment specified: oral pan-JAK inhibitor, 5-10 mg twice daily. Investigators isolated RNA and reverse transcribed it into cDNA to act as the sequencing template. The assay was immunoSEQ multiplex PCR, and TCRdb's table has in-frame clones only and misses some. The repertoire has about 180,000 clones, approximately 59% of them found once; the top ten carry approximately 16%. This material consisted of CD4+ T cells sorted from blood, taken at approximately week 60, from a patient treated with tofacitinib. Receptors originate from a human donor with alopecia areata.

The rearrangement uses TRBV4-1 and TRBJ1-2; D uncertain. Trimming left V 0 bases short and J 3 bases short, with 14 bases between. The V gene's germline CDR1 is MGHRA and CDR2 YSYEKL. This CDR3 comprises 16 residues. This CDR3 reads CASSQDPLRVYYGYTF. The DNA for the CDR3 is TGCGCCAGCAGCCAAGACCCCCTCCGGGTGTACTATGGCTACACCTTC.

This clone occurred a few times. This chain connects TRBV4-2 to TRBJ2-5, with TRBD1 identical over 9 bases. The CDR3 consists of 18 residues. Germline CDR1 reads LGHNA; CDR2 reads YNFKEQ. V was clipped by 0 bases and J by 5 bases; unmatched bases: 13. In nucleotides, the CDR3 is TGTGCCAGCAGCCAAGATCCCCTACGGGACAGGGTTTCGGAGACCCAGTACTTC. This translates into CASSQDPLRDRVSETQYF.

This clone was found a few times. The rearrangement joins TRBV5-6 to TRBJ2-3; tentative D call: TRBD2 (5 bases). Germline CDR1 and CDR2: SGHDT and YYEEEE. The CDR3 is 14 amino acids. V was shortened by 6 bases and J by 2 bases, with 13 bases between the two germline ends. CDR3: CASTHPGYTDTQYF. In DNA, the CDR3 is TGTGCCAGCACCCACCCGGGGTACACAGATACGCAGTATTTT.